This T cell receptor (beta chain) emerged from a study of T cell changes during pregnancy in multiple sclerosis. The CDR3 has 16 amino acids. CDR1 and CDR2 (germline): LNHDA, SQIVND (reference sequence). Trimming left V 3 bases short and J 0 bases short, with 14 bases between. Sequenced by immunoSEQ multiplex PCR; TCRdb stores in-frame clones only, minus some. The sample lists 70,000 or so clones, about nine tenths occurring once. The TCR sequence derives from a female donor in good health, enrolled as a control in a pregnancy study. This chain connects TRBV19 to TRBJ1-2; D possibly corresponds to TRBD1 (5 bases). Sequencing used peripheral blood, obtained in the third trimester of pregnancy. This chain's CDR3 is CASSMLRRDSNYGYTF. CDR3 DNA sequence: TGTGCCAGTAGTATGCTCAGGAGGGACTCTAACTATGGCTACACCTTC.